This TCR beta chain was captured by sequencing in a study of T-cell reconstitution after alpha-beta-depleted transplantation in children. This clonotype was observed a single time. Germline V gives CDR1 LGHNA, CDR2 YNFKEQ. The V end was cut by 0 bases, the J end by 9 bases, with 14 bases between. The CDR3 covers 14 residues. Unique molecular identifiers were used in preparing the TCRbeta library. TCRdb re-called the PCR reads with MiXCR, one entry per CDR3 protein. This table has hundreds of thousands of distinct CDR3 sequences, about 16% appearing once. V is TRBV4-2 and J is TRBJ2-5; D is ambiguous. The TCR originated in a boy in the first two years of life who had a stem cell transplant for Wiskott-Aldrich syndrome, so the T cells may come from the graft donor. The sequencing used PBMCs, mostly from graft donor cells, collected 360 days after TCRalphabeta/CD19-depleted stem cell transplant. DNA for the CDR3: TGTGCCAGCAGCCAAGAGGTAGATTTGACGGCCCAGTACTTC. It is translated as CASSQEVDLTAQYF.